This TCR beta chain was found in a study of T-cell reconstitution after alpha-beta-depleted transplantation in children. Per the germline V gene, CDR1 is MNHEY and CDR2 is SVGEGT. CDR3 length: 16 residues. V shed 6 bases and J shed 0 bases, with 14 bases lying between them. The TCRbeta library was prepared with unique molecular identifiers. A single record per CDR3 protein comes from TCRdb applying MiXCR to the PCR reads. Seen here are hundreds of thousands of distinct CDR3 sequences, 16% observed once, and the top ten hold around 0.96%. Sequenced material: PBMCs from the stem cell graft donor, taken from the stem cell graft. The rearrangement joins TRBV6-2 or TRBV6-3 to TRBJ2-2; D perhaps matches TRBD2 (6 bases). The TCR originated in a human donor who donated a stem cell graft to a child with acute myeloid leukemia. CDR3 protein: CASRLSGSSNTGELFF. CDR3 nucleotides: TGTGCCAGCAGGCTCAGCGGGTCTTCGAACACCGGGGAGCTGTTTTTT.